Presented here are 10 T cell receptor beta chains from one specimen sequenced in a study of spatial heterogeneity in lung cancer. Study-wide points: Counts that tracked tumor mutation counts were those of expanded intratumoral alpha and beta TCRs.

The time point is: sample taken at primary tumor resection. TCRdb ran MiXCR on the 5' RACE reads and lists one entry per CDR3 protein. The table includes about 11,000 distinct CDR3 sequences, about 12% detected once. Their antigens remain unidentified. The sample was lung tumor tissue, taken at surgery. The receptors come from a female donor with early-stage non-small cell lung cancer.

This clonotype was counted at least ten times. The chain employs TRBV7-9 and TRBJ1-1; no firm D call. Per germline, CDR1 SEHNR and CDR2 FQNEAQ (reference sequence). V lost 3 bases and J 4 bases, leaving 6 bases between the germline ends. The length of the CDR3 is 12 residues. The CDR3 sequence is CASSLDVTEAFF. CDR3 sequence (DNA): TGTGCCAGCAGCTTGGACGTCACTGAAGCTTTCTTT.

This rearrangement joins TRBV20-1 to TRBJ1-4, with D maybe TRBD1 (5 bases). The ends were cut back, 3 bases at V and 7 bases at J, with 24 bases in the middle. Per the germline V gene, CDR1 is DFQATT and CDR2 is SNEGSKA (reference sequence). The CDR3 length is 17 residues. CDR3 region: CSASRTGGGGVSEKLFF. DNA for the CDR3: TGCAGTGCTAGCCGGACCGGGGGAGGAGGTGTGAGTGAAAAACTGTTTTTT.

This clonotype is classed as medium-sized (0.01 to 0.1%). The chain employs TRBV20-1 and TRBJ1-2; D may be TRBD1 (5 bases). V dropped 6 bases and J dropped 5 bases, with 16 bases sitting between them. The CDR3 sequence is 13 residues long. Germline lookup yields CDR1 DFQATT and CDR2 SNEGSKA (reference sequence). This CDR3 is CSAHVQANYGYTF. The DNA of the CDR3 is TGCAGTGCACACGTACAGGCCAATTATGGCTACACCTTC.

CDR3 coding DNA: TGCAGCGTTAAGTGGGCCGGGGAGCTGTTTTTT. As protein: CSVKWAGELFF. This chain uses TRBV29-1 with TRBJ2-2, with D unclear. V lost 5 bases and J 6 bases, leaving 7 bases between the germline ends. Germline V lookup: CDR1 SQVTM, CDR2 ANQGSEA. The CDR3 sequence is 11 residues long.

This clonotype was seen ten or more times. The rearrangement links TRBV5-5 to TRBJ2-5, with D unclear. This CDR3 has 14 amino acids. V lost 4 bases to trimming and J lost 2 bases, with 12 bases between them. Germline V gives CDR1 SGHKS, CDR2 YYEKEE (reference sequence). The CDR3 region is CASSQTGGQETQYF. The CDR3 DNA sequence: TGTGCCAGCAGCCAAACGGGCGGTCAAGAGACCCAGTACTTC. Supplemented by reference TRBV5-5 and TRBJ2-5, the full variable domain reads DAGVTQSPTHLIKTRGQQVTLRCSPISGHKSVSWYQQVLGQGPQFIFQYYEKEERGRGNFPDRFSARQFPNYSSELNVNALLLGDSALYLCASSQTGGQETQYFGPGTRLLVL.

This clonotype was observed at least ten times. J is TRBJ2-1 and V is TRBV7-2, with D possibly being TRBD1 (5 bases). Germline V gene lookup returns CDR1 SGHTA and CDR2 FQGNSA. V lost 4 bases, J lost 6 bases, and 10 bases lay in between. The length of the CDR3 is 13 residues. In DNA, the CDR3 is TGTGCCAGCAGCTACCTTAGGGGCAATGAGCAGTTCTTC. Translating it yields CASSYLRGNEQFF.

This chain uses TRBV29-1 with TRBJ2-7; no clear D. Trimming took off 7 bases at V and 4 bases at J, with 17 bases between the two ends. The CDR3 has 13 residues. Germline-derived CDR1 and CDR2 are SQVTM and ANQGSEA. DNA for the CDR3: TGCAGCGCCAAAGAGCCAGGCGCTTACGAGCAGTACTTC. Protein: CSAKEPGAYEQYF.

The rearrangement joins TRBV30 to TRBJ1-5; a weak D match, TRBD1 (6 bases). V lost 1 base and J lost 0, with 10 bases in between. This CDR3 comprises 15 residues. Germline V gene data show CDR1 as GTSNPN and CDR2 as SVGIG (reference sequence). Written as DNA, the CDR3 is TGTGCCTGGAGTGCAGGACAGAATAGCAATCAGCCCCAGCATTTT. It is translated as CAWSAGQNSNQPQHF.

This chain uses TRBV30 with TRBJ2-4, with D tentatively TRBD2 (6 bases). V was clipped by 3 bases and J by 8 bases, with 11 bases between them. CDR3 size: 12 residues. Germline V gene sequence: CDR1 GTSNPN, CDR2 SVGIG (reference sequence). CDR3 bases: TGTGCCTGGAGGGCGTCGGGGGACATTCAGTACTTC. It translates to CAWRASGDIQYF.

Ten or more counts support this clonotype. This chain joins TRBV14 and TRBJ2-1; maybe TRBD2 (5 bases). V lost 4 bases and J 5 bases, leaving 9 bases between the germline ends. In germline, CDR1 is SGHDN, CDR2 FVKESK. The length of the CDR3 is 13 residues. The CDR3 region has the DNA TGTGCCAGCAGCCCAGGACTTAACAATGAGCAGTTCTTC. Encoded protein: CASSPGLNNEQFF.